This T cell receptor beta chain was sequenced in a study of T cell responses to AZD1222 COVID-19 vaccine. V was clipped by 0 bases and J by 4 bases, with 12 bases between them. CDR3 length equals 15 residues. The V gene's germline CDR1 is SGHAT and CDR2 FQNNGV. The table came from immunoSEQ multiplex PCR; TCRdb's copy has only in-frame clones and leaves some out. The repertoire holds around 130,000 clones, about 86% seen once, with less than 15% in the top ten. The sample here was peripheral blood, taken on day 0 of AZD1222 vaccination. V is TRBV11-2 and J is TRBJ1-2; D gene unclear. The origin of this receptor is an adult in good health. This CDR3 is CASSLEYSSLYGYTF. The CDR3 nucleotides read TGTGCCAGCAGCTTAGAGTACAGCTCTCTCTATGGCTACACCTTC.